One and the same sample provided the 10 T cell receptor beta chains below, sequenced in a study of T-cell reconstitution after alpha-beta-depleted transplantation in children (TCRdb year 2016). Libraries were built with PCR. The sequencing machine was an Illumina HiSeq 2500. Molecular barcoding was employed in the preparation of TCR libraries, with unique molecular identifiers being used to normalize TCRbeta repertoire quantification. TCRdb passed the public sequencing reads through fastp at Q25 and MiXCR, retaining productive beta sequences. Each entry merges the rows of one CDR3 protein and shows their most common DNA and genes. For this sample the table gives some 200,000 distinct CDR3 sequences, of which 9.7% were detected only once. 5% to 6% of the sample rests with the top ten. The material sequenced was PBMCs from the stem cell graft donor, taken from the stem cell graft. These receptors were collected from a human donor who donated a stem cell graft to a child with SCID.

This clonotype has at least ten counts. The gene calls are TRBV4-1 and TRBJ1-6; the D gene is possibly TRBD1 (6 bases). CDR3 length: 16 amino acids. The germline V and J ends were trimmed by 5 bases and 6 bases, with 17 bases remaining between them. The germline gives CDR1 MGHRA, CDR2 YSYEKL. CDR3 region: CASSSTTGSLNSPLHF. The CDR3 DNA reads TGCGCCAGCAGCTCGACAACAGGGTCCCTTAATTCACCCCTCCACTTT.

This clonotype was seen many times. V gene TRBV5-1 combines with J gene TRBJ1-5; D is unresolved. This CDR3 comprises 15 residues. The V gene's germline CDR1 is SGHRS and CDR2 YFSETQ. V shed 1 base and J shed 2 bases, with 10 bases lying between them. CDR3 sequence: CASSLIPGGNQPQHF. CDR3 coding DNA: TGCGCCAGCAGCTTGATTCCGGGAGGCAATCAGCCCCAGCATTTT.

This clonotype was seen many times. The CDR3 DNA follows: TGCGCCAGCAGTTCACCGGGACTAGCGTCTTCCTACGAGCAGTACTTC. This sequence encodes CASSSPGLASSYEQYF. V usage is TRBV5-1 and J usage is TRBJ2-7; 10 positions agree with TRBD2. The CDR3 runs 16 residues. Germline V gene lookup returns CDR1 SGHRS and CDR2 YFSETQ. With V trimmed by 5 bases and J by 1 base, 9 bases remained unmatched.

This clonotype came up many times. The CDR3 DNA sequence: TGCAGTGCTAAGGGATCTGGGGCCAACGTCCTGACTTTC. Translating gives CSAKGSGANVLTF. This chain connects TRBV20-1 to TRBJ2-6; unclear D gene. The V end was cut by 4 bases, the J end by 1 base, with 5 bases between. The CDR3 extends over 13 amino acids. Looked up from germline, CDR1 is DFQATT and CDR2 is SNEGSKA (reference sequence).

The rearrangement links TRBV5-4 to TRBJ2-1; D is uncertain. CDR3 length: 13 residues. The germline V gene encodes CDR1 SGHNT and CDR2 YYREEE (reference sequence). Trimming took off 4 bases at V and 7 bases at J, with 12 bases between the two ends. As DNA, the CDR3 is TGTGCCAGCAGCCCGTCTTTAGGAAATGAGCAGTTCTTC. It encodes CASSPSLGNEQFF. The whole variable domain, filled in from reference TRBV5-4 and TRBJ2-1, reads ETGVTQSPTHLIKTRGQQVTLRCSSQSGHNTVSWYQQALGQGPQFIFQYYREEENGRGNFPPRFSGLQFPNYSSELNVNALELDDSALYLCASSPSLGNEQFFGPGTRLTVL.

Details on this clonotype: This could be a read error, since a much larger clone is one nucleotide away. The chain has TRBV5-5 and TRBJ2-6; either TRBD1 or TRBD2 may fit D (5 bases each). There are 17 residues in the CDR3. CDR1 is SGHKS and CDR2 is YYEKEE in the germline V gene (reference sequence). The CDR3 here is CASSLIPGTSGANVLSF. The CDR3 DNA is TGTGCCAGCAGCTTAATACCGGGGACCTCTGGGGCCAACGTCCTGTCTTTC.

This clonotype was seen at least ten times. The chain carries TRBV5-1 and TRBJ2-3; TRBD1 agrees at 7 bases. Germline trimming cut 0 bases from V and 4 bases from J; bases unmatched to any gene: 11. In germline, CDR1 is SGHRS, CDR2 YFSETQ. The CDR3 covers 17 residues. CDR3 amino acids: CASSLATTGRGSDTQYF. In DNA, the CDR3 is TGCGCCAGCAGCTTGGCTACGACAGGGAGAGGGTCAGATACGCAGTATTTT. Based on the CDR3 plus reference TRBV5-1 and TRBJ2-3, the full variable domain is KAGVTQTPRYLIKTRGQQVTLSCSPISGHRSVSWYQQTPGQGLQFLFEYFSETQRNKGNFPGRFSGRQFSNSRSEMNVSTLELGDSALYLCASSLATTGRGSDTQYFGPGTRLTVL.

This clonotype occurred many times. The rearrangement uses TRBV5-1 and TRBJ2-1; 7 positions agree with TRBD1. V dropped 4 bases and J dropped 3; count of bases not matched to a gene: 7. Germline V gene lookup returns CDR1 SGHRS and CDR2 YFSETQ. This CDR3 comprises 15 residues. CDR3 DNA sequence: TGCGCCAGCAGCAACAGGGGAACCGTCTACAATGAGCAGTTCTTC. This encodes CASSNRGTVYNEQFF.

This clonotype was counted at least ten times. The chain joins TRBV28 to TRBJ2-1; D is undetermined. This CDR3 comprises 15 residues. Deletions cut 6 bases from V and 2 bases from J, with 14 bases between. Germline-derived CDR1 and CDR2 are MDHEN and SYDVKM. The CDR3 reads CASRTLDGTYNEQFF. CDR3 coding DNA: TGTGCCAGCAGGACCCTGGACGGAACCTACAATGAGCAGTTCTTC.

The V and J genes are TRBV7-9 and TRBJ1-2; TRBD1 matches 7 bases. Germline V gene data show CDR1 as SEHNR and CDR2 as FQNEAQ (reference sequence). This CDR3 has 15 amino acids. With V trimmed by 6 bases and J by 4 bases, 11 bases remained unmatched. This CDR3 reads CASSLQGGASYGYTF. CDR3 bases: TGTGCCAGCAGTCTCCAAGGGGGCGCCAGCTATGGCTACACCTTC. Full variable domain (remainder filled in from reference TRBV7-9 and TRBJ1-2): DTGVSQNPRHKITKRGQNVTFRCDPISEHNRLYWYRQTLGQGPEFLTYFQNEAQLEKSRLLSDRFSAERPKGSFSTLEIQRTEQGDSAMYLCASSLQGGASYGYTFGSGTRLTVV.